The 14 T cell receptor beta chains below come from one sample, sequenced in a study of technical replicates of blood from a handful of donors (dated by TCRdb to 2016 to 2017). Library prep was done by the immunoSEQ multiplex PCR assay. Not all clones reach the TCRdb copy of this immuneACCESS table, which keeps in-frame sequences only. Checked studies attribute under half of the gap to unresolved V genes and leave the rest unexplained. This sample is represented by roughly 71,000 clones; around 96% of them were singletons. The ten most abundant clones make up 0.3% to 0.5% of the sample. The sample comprised T cells isolated from PBMCs. These receptors all come from a human donor in good health.

The chain carries TRBV29-1 and TRBJ2-7; 7 bases match TRBD1. V shed 7 bases, J shed 3 bases, and the junction held 6 bases outside the gene matches. The V gene's germline CDR1 is SQVTM and CDR2 ANQGSEA. The CDR3 is made up of 12 amino acids. The CDR3 region has the DNA TGCAGCGGAAGAGGGGGCCACTACGAGCAGTACTTC. Translation gives CSGRGGHYEQYF.

This rearrangement joins TRBV5-1 to TRBJ1-1, with unresolved D. Germline CDR1 SGHRS, CDR2 YFSETQ. Trimming took off 4 bases at V and 5 bases at J, with 15 bases between the two ends. There are 14 residues in the CDR3. CDR3 in amino acids: CASSLTTGETEAFF. The CDR3 nucleotides are TGCGCCAGCAGCCTAACAACCGGGGAGACTGAAGCTTTCTTT.

The rearrangement joins TRBV19 to TRBJ1-2, with D uncertain. CDR1 and CDR2 (germline): LNHDA, SQIVND (reference sequence). The CDR3 spans 12 residues. V lost 1 base and J lost 8, with 8 bases in between. CDR3 sequence (DNA): TGTGCCAGTAGTATAGGAGGCTCCGGCTACACCTTC. Protein sequence: CASSIGGSGYTF.

V is TRBV5-4 and J is TRBJ2-4; D unclear. CDR3 length equals 16 residues. Germline CDR1 and CDR2: SGHNT and YYREEE (reference sequence). Between the trimmed V and J ends, which lost 0 bases and 0 bases, there was a span of 10 bases. CDR3 bases: TGTGCCAGCAGCTTGGACGCAGCGCTAGCCAAAAACATTCAGTACTTC. Protein: CASSLDAALAKNIQYF.

V gene TRBV7-3 combines with J gene TRBJ1-5; 8 bases match TRBD1. The trim removed 6 bases at V and 4 bases at J, leaving 5 bases unmatched. Germline-derived CDR1 and CDR2 are SGHTA and FQGTGA. CDR3 length equals 14 residues. The chain's CDR3 is CASRRTGTNQPQHF. The CDR3 coding sequence is TGTGCCAGCAGGCGGACAGGGACAAATCAGCCCCAGCATTTT.

This sequence joins TRBV4-3 and TRBJ1-2; no clear D gene. CDR1 LGHNA and CDR2 YSLEER come from the germline V gene. Trimming cost V 0 bases and J 3 bases, with 8 bases left between them. The CDR3 loop spans 14 amino acids. CDR3 protein: CASSQDQSYYGYTF. The DNA of the CDR3 is TGCGCCAGCAGCCAAGATCAGTCATACTATGGCTACACCTTC.

This chain connects TRBV4-3 to TRBJ1-2; unclear D gene. The germline gives CDR1 LGHNA, CDR2 YSLEER. V lost 1 base to trimming and J lost 7 bases, with 7 bases between them. The CDR3 is 12 amino acids. The CDR3 DNA is TGCGCCAGCAGCCAAGGCGGCTCTGGCTACACCTTC. Translating it yields CASSQGGSGYTF.

The CDR3 loop is CASSYATSGEQFF. The CDR3 DNA follows: TGTGCCAGCAGTTATGCCACTAGCGGGGAGCAGTTCTTC. This chain links TRBV6-5 with TRBJ2-1; 9 nucleotides match TRBD2. CDR1 is MNHEY, CDR2 SVGAGI, per germline. The J segment lost 10 bases and the V segment lost 3 bases, leaving 4 bases of the junction unmatched. The CDR3 has 13 amino acids.

The genes are TRBV27 and TRBJ1-3, with TRBD1 matching 8 bases. Per the germline V gene, CDR1 is MNHEY and CDR2 is SMNVEV (reference sequence). The J segment lost 4 bases and the V segment lost 4 bases, leaving 9 bases of the junction unmatched. The CDR3 sequence is 16 residues long. CDR3 sequence reads: CASSSSGQGPGNTIYF. The CDR3 coding sequence is TGTGCCAGCAGTTCCTCTGGACAGGGCCCCGGAAACACCATATATTTT.

The J gene is TRBJ1-3, the V gene TRBV29-1; TRBD1 is a possible D gene (5 bases). Germline V gives CDR1 SQVTM, CDR2 ANQGSEA. The CDR3 has 13 amino acids. Deletions cut 6 bases from V and 4 bases from J, with 13 bases between. The CDR3 nucleotides are TGCAGCGTCGCGACAGCTACCGGAAACACCATATATTTT. This sequence encodes CSVATATGNTIYF.

The V call is TRBV5-1, the J call TRBJ2-7; the D gene is possibly TRBD2 (6 bases). Germline CDR1 SGHRS, CDR2 YFSETQ. CDR3 length: 12 amino acids. V was cut by 4 bases and J by 4 bases, with 9 bases left in between. CDR3 in amino acids: CASSPGEYEQYF. The DNA of the CDR3 is TGCGCCAGCAGCCCGGGAGAGTACGAGCAGTACTTC.

The chain joins TRBV6-5 to TRBJ1-1; the match to TRBD1 covers 9 bases. This CDR3 has 14 amino acids. Germline lookup yields CDR1 MNHEY and CDR2 SVGAGI. Unmatched junction bases numbered 7, after V lost 0 bases and J lost 11 bases. The CDR3 is CASSYSGGQGDAFF. Written as DNA, the CDR3 is TGTGCCAGCAGTTACTCTGGGGGACAGGGAGACGCTTTCTTT.

The J gene is TRBJ2-3, the V gene TRBV7-3; 10 bases fit TRBD2. Trimming cost V 2 bases and J 3 bases; bases outside gene matches: 11. The CDR3 is 18 residues long. Germline assignment: CDR1 SGHTA and CDR2 FQGTGA. The DNA for the CDR3 is TGTGCCAGCAGCTTATACCCAGCCCTAGCGGGAGTGACAGATACGCAGTATTTT. Translation gives CASSLYPALAGVTDTQYF.

The rearrangement uses TRBV19 and TRBJ1-1; D not certain. With 7 bases removed from V and 3 bases from J, the gap between germline ends came to 12 bases. Germline assignment: CDR1 LNHDA and CDR2 SQIVND (reference sequence). CDR3 length equals 13 residues. Here the CDR3 DNA reads TGTGCCAGTAAGATCGTCGGGTACACTGAAGCTTTCTTT. As protein: CASKIVGYTEAFF.